This T cell receptor (beta chain) was obtained from a study of T cell responses to AZD1222 COVID-19 vaccine. Across the study: Combined were second doses at about 4 or about 12 weeks.

As concerns this clone: Its matching antigen is unknown.

Study-wide results and limits: White British people made up most donors, females outnumbered males, and clonal diversity was possibly underestimated. CD4 TCRs associated with vaccination spanned spike, dominating at 160-218 and 743-854. Scientists sampled the repertoires only once the peak T cell response had passed.

The protocol was immunoSEQ multiplex PCR, while the TCRdb copy is restricted to in-frame clones and leaves out a portion. Among fewer than 150,000 clones listed, about 93% were seen once. Trimming at V came to 9 bases and at J to 3 bases, leaving 5 bases not matched to a gene. Germline assignment: CDR1 SNHLY and CDR2 FYNNEI. The CDR3 length is 12 residues. The source is an adult in good health. Source: peripheral blood, taken on day 0 of AZD1222 vaccination. The J gene is TRBJ2-7, the V gene TRBV2; 7 positions agree with TRBD1. In nucleotides, the CDR3 is TGTGCCAGTGGGGACAGAGACTACGAGCAGTACTTC. Translated, it gives CASGDRDYEQYF.